These 3 T cell receptor beta chains came from one sample sequenced in a study of blood T cells in healthy people across ages (dated by TCRdb to the mid-2010s). Library construction relied on 5' RACE. Instrument used: Illumina HiSeq 2500. A second PCR of 7 to 11 cycles was run with a J-beta primer mix and a sample-barcoded 5' primer. The public reads were reprocessed in TCRdb via fastp at Q25 and MiXCR, keeping in-frame beta chains. Entries that share a CDR3 protein sequence are merged under the most common genes and DNA. For this sample there are under 750,000 distinct CDR3 sequences; 47% appear just once. 20% to 25% of the sample comes from the top ten. Material: blood. Every receptor here comes from a man aged 80 or over in good health.

This chain joins TRBV10-3 and TRBJ2-3; 11 bases are a match to TRBD2. This CDR3 is 20 amino acids long. V lost 4 bases, J lost 1 base, and 16 bases stayed unmatched. CDR1 is ENHRY, CDR2 SYGVKD, per germline. This CDR3 is CAISAITSGRGIRGTDTQYF. CDR3 DNA sequence: TGTGCCATCAGTGCGATAACTAGCGGGAGAGGTATAAGGGGCACAGATACGCAGTATTTT.

The chain has TRBV7-8 and TRBJ2-6, with unresolved D. The germline V gene has CDR1 SGHVS and CDR2 FQNEAQ. The CDR3 covers 15 residues. The V end was cut by 5 bases, the J end by 0 bases, with 8 bases between. CDR3 protein: CASSITDSGANVLTF. CDR3 DNA: TGTGCCAGCAGCATTACAGACTCTGGGGCCAACGTCCTGACTTTC.

This clonotype was seen only a few times. The chain has TRBV20-1 and TRBJ2-3; D not resolved. V lost 0 bases and J 4 bases, leaving 5 bases between the germline ends. The CDR3 totals 12 residues. Germline V gene sequence: CDR1 DFQATT, CDR2 SNEGSKA (reference sequence). In nucleotides, the CDR3 is TGCAGTGCTAGAGATCCCCCAGATACGCAGTATTTT. It specifies CSARDPPDTQYF.